The entry that follows covers one T cell receptor beta chain sequence. Its target is unknown. This entry is derived from a study of response to subunit inactivated influenza vaccine. Overall study results and limits: It was the authors' suggestion that each seasonal influenza vaccination recruits few new T cells.

TCRdb recomputed calls from the RT-PCR reads with MiXCR, one row per CDR3 protein. This table holds around 300,000 distinct CDR3 sequences, about 20% found once. The length of the CDR3 is 15 residues. Looked up from germline, CDR1 is MNHEY and CDR2 is SVGEGT. The V gene lost 0 bases and the J gene lost 10 bases, with 13 bases spanning the gap. The source of this sequence is a man aged 50 to 69 who received an inactivated influenza vaccine. The chain carries TRBV6-2 or TRBV6-3 and TRBJ1-6; perhaps TRBD1 as D (6 bases). The specimen comprised PBMCs from blood, sampled less than 22 months after vaccination. The CDR3 bases are TGTGCCAGCAGTTACTCGGGGGGCGAGAGATCACCCCTCCACTTT. Amino acid sequence: CASSYSGGERSPLHF.